Below are 11 T cell receptor beta chains sequenced from a single sample in a study of T cells after yellow fever vaccination (dated by TCRdb to between 2017 and 2020). The treatment or condition label on this specimen signifies: live attenuated yellow fever vaccine strain. The library was built by means of 5' RACE. The sample was run on an Illumina NovaSeq 6000. Clones were called with MiXCR by TCRdb after fastp trimmed the public reads at Q25, and only in-frame beta chains were retained. Here each entry gathers all rows of one CDR3 protein and keeps the most common genes and DNA. A total of a few hundred thousand distinct CDR3 sequences appear in this sample, roughly 3.5% of them only once. The leading ten clones occupy about 20% of the sample. The sample was PBMCs, taken on the day of the yellow fever booster vaccination. The receptors stem from a man between 18 and 35 years old who received the YFV17D yellow fever vaccine.

This clonotype was detected only a few times. The V call is TRBV20-1, the J call TRBJ2-7; perhaps D is TRBD1 or TRBD2 (5 bases each). Trimming left V 0 bases short and J 3 bases short, with 15 bases between. Germline values: CDR1 DFQATT, CDR2 SNEGSKA (reference sequence). The CDR3 covers 15 residues. Here the CDR3 DNA reads TGCAGTGCTAGAGATCCCGGGACGCCCAGCTACGAGCAGTACTTC. Amino acid sequence: CSARDPGTPSYEQYF.

This clonotype occurred many times. The chain combines TRBV12-3 or TRBV12-4 with TRBJ2-3; maybe TRBD2 (6 bases). V gave up 3 bases and J gave up 8 bases, with 15 bases separating them. This CDR3 spans 14 amino acids. CDR3: CASSLGLAIGTQYF. In DNA, the CDR3 is TGTGCCAGCAGTTTGGGGCTAGCGATCGGTACGCAGTATTTT.

In this sample, this clonotype turned up many times. This rearrangement joins TRBV5-1 to TRBJ2-3; no definite D call. V lost 0 bases, J lost 4 bases, and 15 bases lay in between. CDR1 SGHRS and CDR2 YFSETQ come from the germline V gene. There are 16 residues in the CDR3. CDR3 nucleotide sequence: TGCGCCAGCAGCTTGGGAAGGTCCAGGTCCGCAGATACGCAGTATTTT. This translates into CASSLGRSRSADTQYF.

The rearrangement uses TRBV19 and TRBJ2-1; weak D call: TRBD1 (5 bases). The CDR3 covers 15 residues. The V and J ends lost 5 bases and 6 bases respectively, with 17 bases between them. Germline-derived CDR1 and CDR2 are LNHDA and SQIVND (reference sequence). CDR3 protein: CASSFSAGSPNEQFF. The CDR3 nucleotides read TGTGCCAGTAGTTTTTCGGCAGGGTCCCCCAATGAGCAGTTCTTC.

In this sample, this clonotype turned up a few times. The chain is built from TRBV4-1 and TRBJ2-3; D not certain. V lost 1 base, J lost 0 bases, and 20 bases lay in between. CDR3 length equals 19 residues. The germline CDR1 and CDR2 sequences are MGHRA and YSYEKL. CDR3 nucleotide sequence: TGCGCCAGCAGCCAAGTAGTGGCGCGGCCACGCACTAGCACAGATACGCAGTATTTT. It codes for CASSQVVARPRTSTDTQYF.

This clonotype was found many times. The chain employs TRBV5-1 and TRBJ2-5; D gene unclear. Germline V gene sequence: CDR1 SGHRS, CDR2 YFSETQ. The CDR3 has 13 amino acids. V was trimmed by 0 bases and J by 7 bases, leaving 10 bases between them. The CDR3 loop reads CASSLDGWRTQYF. CDR3 bases: TGCGCCAGCAGCTTGGATGGTTGGAGGACCCAGTACTTC. The variable domain in full, completed from reference TRBV5-1 and TRBJ2-5, reads KAGVTQTPRYLIKTRGQQVTLSCSPISGHRSVSWYQQTPGQGLQFLFEYFSETQRNKGNFPGRFSGRQFSNSRSEMNVSTLELGDSALYLCASSLDGWRTQYFGPGTRLLVL.

This clonotype was counted a few times. The chain carries TRBV6-5 and TRBJ2-1, with 7 bases matching TRBD2. CDR3 size: 17 residues. V trimming: 4 bases; J trimming: 3 bases; junction bases outside the gene matches: 12. Germline V gives CDR1 MNHEY, CDR2 SVGAGI. CDR3 in amino acids: CASSSYLSGAGYNEQFF. The CDR3, as DNA: TGTGCCAGCAGTTCGTACTTAAGCGGGGCGGGCTACAATGAGCAGTTCTTC.

The rearrangement uses TRBV20-1 and TRBJ1-1; D unclear. This CDR3 has 13 amino acids. Trimming left V 5 bases short and J 4 bases short, with 14 bases between. CDR1 and CDR2 from the germline V gene are DFQATT and SNEGSKA (reference sequence). CDR3 sequence reads: CSAGGESGTEAFF. The DNA of the CDR3 is TGCAGTGCTGGAGGTGAATCAGGCACTGAAGCTTTCTTT.

This clonotype came up many times. The chain employs TRBV5-1 and TRBJ1-1; no clear D gene. V was shortened by 4 bases and J by 0 bases, with 1 base between the two germline ends. The CDR3 is 11 amino acids. Germline assignment: CDR1 SGHRS and CDR2 YFSETQ. The CDR3 DNA sequence: TGCGCCAGCAGCGTGAACACTGAAGCTTTCTTT. It is translated as CASSVNTEAFF.

This sequence joins TRBV6-2 or TRBV6-3 and TRBJ2-5; D could derive from TRBD1 or TRBD2 (5 bases each). Deletions cut 4 bases from V and 5 bases from J, with 11 bases between. The V gene's germline CDR1 is MNHEY and CDR2 SVGEGT. The CDR3 runs 13 residues. The CDR3 coding sequence is TGTGCCAGCAGTTCCCGAGAGGGGGAGACCCAGTACTTC. Its translation: CASSSREGETQYF.

Ten or more counts support this clonotype. The chain joins TRBV9 to TRBJ2-1, with D possibly being TRBD1 or TRBD2 (5 bases each). The CDR3 sequence is 14 residues long. Trimming took off 1 base at V and 9 bases at J, with 14 bases between the two ends. In germline, CDR1 is SGDLS, CDR2 YYNGEE. The CDR3 DNA reads as TGTGCCAGCAGCGTAAGGGAAGGGGAGCCTGAGCAGTTCTTC. It is translated as CASSVREGEPEQFF.